The entry below describes one T cell receptor beta chain. Its specific antigen is unknown. Base quality data are lacking; no much larger clone is found one base away. V ends up 0 bases short and J 15 bases short, with an unmatched junction base count of 8. CDR1 and CDR2 (MNHEY, SVGAGI) derive from the germline V gene. The CDR3 holds 16 amino acids from the cysteine to the phenylalanine. The sequence is cut down to CDR3 DNA, 48 bases in frame from base 1. This record comes from a study of CD8 T cells in ankylosing spondylitis (dated by TCRdb to the late 2010s). A note on the overall study: To find TCR variants linked to disease, the study profiled T cell receptor beta repertoires in ankylosing spondylitis patients and healthy donors. The full study cohort was made up of approximately 24 ankylosing spondylitis patients and about a hundred healthy donors. Peripheral blood was sampled, and synovial fluid was additionally collected from ankylosing spondylitis patients. Study-wide conclusions, independent of this receptor: The disease-linked clones were reported to be significantly enriched in matched synovial fluid samples from ankylosing spondylitis patients. Some motif variants had previously been reported in the synovial fluid and blood of reactive arthritis patients, which suggests shared mechanisms of disease initiation. A TCR beta motif of several highly homologous amino acid variants appeared characteristic of blood from ankylosing spondylitis patients. The disease-linked clones showed a CD8+ phenotype and occurred at relatively low frequencies in peripheral blood.

Sequencing was performed on an Illumina HiSeq 2500. Quantitative 5'-RACE with molecular barcodes was the method used to prepare the TCR beta libraries. Per the authors' processing: A new computational method, built on a probabilistic model of VDJ rearrangement, was used to identify disease-linked TCR variants. The raw public data were reprocessed by TCRdb itself: fastp quality trimming at Q25, MiXCR clonotype calling, in-frame beta chains only. Entries that share a CDR3 protein sequence are merged under the most common genes and DNA. These V and J calls originate from TCRdb's pipeline instead of the authors' own analysis. This sample is represented by 300,000 to 400,000 distinct CDR3 sequences; roughly 15% of them were singletons. The ten top clones hold approximately 0.99% of the sample.

The receptor was derived from a male donor with ankylosing spondylitis or in good health (not recorded which). The sequencing input was blood, either unsorted or a sorted T cell fraction (not recorded which). This sequence uses TRBV6-5 and TRBJ2-1; a stretch of 16 junction bases matches TRBD2. CDR3 region: CASSYSGLAGGPTTFF. In nucleotides, the sequence is TGTGCCAGCAGTTACTCGGGACTAGCGGGGGGGCCTACTACGTTCTTC.